One and the same sample provided the 5 T cell receptor beta chains below, sequenced in a study of prognosis after radiotherapy for stage I lung cancer. Multiplex PCR in two rounds served to amplify TCR beta CDR3 from genomic DNA. Amplification during the initial PCR round employed primers specific to each TRBV and TRBJ gene. Each CDR3 protein gets one entry after TCRdb re-called the multiplex PCR reads with MiXCR. The sample shows around 30,000 distinct CDR3 sequences, roughly 31% of them seen only once. This specimen was PBMCs, taken before or after stereotactic body radiation therapy (not recorded which). The source of these receptors is a donor of 50 years or more with non-small cell lung cancer.

Worth noting for this clonotype: A far larger clone lies a single base away; this is likely a read error. The CDR3 protein is CASSTLWSGRAVEQYF. Written as DNA, the CDR3 is TGTGCCAGCAGCACCCTTTGGAGCGGGAGGGCCGTTGAGCAGTACTTC. This chain links TRBV7-9 with TRBJ2-1; 10 bases map to TRBD2. The DNA end lines up better with TRBJ2-7; the J call may be wrong. The germline CDR1 and CDR2 sequences are SEHNR and FQNEAQ (reference sequence). The CDR3 totals 16 residues.

CDR3 nucleotides: TGTGCCAGCAGCAACCTCGGGCGTTACTACGAGCAGTACTTC. Its protein is CASSNLGRYYEQYF. The chain joins TRBV28 to TRBJ2-7, with unresolved D. Germline values: CDR1 MDHEN, CDR2 SYDVKM. CDR3 length: 14 amino acids. V lost 6 bases to trimming and J lost 3 bases, with 15 bases between them.

This chain uses TRBV15 with TRBJ2-7; TRBD1 matches at 8 bases. V lost 5 bases and J lost 1; bases outside the gene matches: 4. Per germline, CDR1 LNHNV and CDR2 YYDKDF (reference sequence). The CDR3 length is 14 residues. The CDR3 coding sequence is TGTGCCACCAGCGTACGGACAGGGTCCTACGAGCAGTACTTC. Its protein is CATSVRTGSYEQYF.

With respect to this clonotype: One base away lies a much larger clone, so this may be a sequencing read error. The conserved closing phenylalanine or tryptophan is absent in this CDR3, likely reflecting a read error. The rearrangement links TRBV6-2 or TRBV6-3 to TRBJ2-2, with D tentatively TRBD1 (5 bases). Germline CDR1 MNHEY, CDR2 SVGEGT. The V end lost 6 bases, the J end lost 5 bases, and 19 bases lay between the germline ends. CDR3 length: 16 amino acids. The CDR3 nucleotides read TGTGCCAGCAGACCCGACGATTTTAAGGGGACCGGGGAGCTGTTTTCT. The encoded protein is CASRPDDFKGTGELFS.

This clonotype was seen a few times. A much larger clone sits a single nucleotide away, making a read error possible. The CDR3 DNA reads as TGTGCCAGCAGCAGCCGGGGTTACTCCTACAATGAGCAGTTCTTC. Translated: CASSSRGYSYNEQFF. The rearrangement joins TRBV9 to TRBJ2-1; D may be TRBD2 (5 bases). V was trimmed by 4 bases and J by 0 bases, leaving 11 bases between them. Looked up from germline, CDR1 is SGDLS and CDR2 is YYNGEE. The CDR3 length is 15 residues.